This paragraph covers one TCR beta chain sequence. This record belongs to a study of OX40 agonist ivuxolimab in advanced cancers. Across the study: In three patients, partial responses were observed, one with hepatocellular carcinoma and two with cutaneous melanoma.

Using immunoSEQ multiplex PCR, the repertoire was profiled, and TCRdb retains in-frame clones only, with some absent. The table shows about 53,000 clones, with roughly 88% occurring only once. After removal of 4 bases from V and 5 bases from J, the junction contained 6 bases not matched to a gene. CDR3 length: 14 amino acids. Looked up from germline, CDR1 is SGHRS and CDR2 is YFSETQ. The sample in question was CD4+ or CD8+ T cells sorted from blood, obtained in a trial of the OX40 agonist ivuxolimab. This TCR derives from an adult with an advanced solid tumor such as melanoma, head and neck, liver or kidney cancer. The chain links TRBV5-1 to TRBJ2-5, with 9 bases lining up with TRBD1. The CDR3, as DNA: TGCGCCAGCAGCGTGGGACAGGGTGGTGAGACCCAGTACTTC. Amino acids: CASSVGQGGETQYF.